A selection of T cell receptor beta chains follows, all from one sample in a study of T cell changes during pregnancy in multiple sclerosis. Data came from immunoSEQ multiplex PCR; TCRdb stores just in-frame clones and leaves some out. The sample lists roughly 100,000 clones, about nine tenths occurring once. This material consisted of peripheral blood, taken in the second trimester of pregnancy. These receptor sequences come from a female donor in good health, enrolled as a control in a pregnancy study. Both conserved end residues are part of each CDR3. A D gene is named only where the DNA matches it firmly. Rows may omit the clone size; those that give it use once, few, many or a size class.

J gene: TRBJ2-1
D gene: NA
V gene: TRBV7-9
clone size: NA
CDR3 protein: CASSSLGGDSVNEQFF
CDR3 DNA: TGTGCCAGCAGCTCCTTAGGGGGAGACTCGGTCAATGAGCAGTTCTTC

J gene: TRBJ2-3
D gene: TRBD2
V gene: TRBV19
clone size: NA
CDR3 protein: CASSMTHSGGRDTQYF
CDR3 DNA: TGTGCCAGTAGTATGACCCACAGCGGGGGCAGGGATACGCAGTATTTT

J gene: TRBJ1-5
D gene: NA
V gene: TRBV6-1
clone size: NA
CDR3 protein: CASSETGPRNQPQHF
CDR3 DNA: TGTGCCAGCAGTGAAACGGGTCCAAGAAATCAGCCCCAGCATTTT

J gene: TRBJ1-4
D gene: NA
V gene: TRBV4-1
clone size: NA
CDR3 protein: CASSQAATNEKLFF
CDR3 DNA: TGCGCCAGCAGCCAAGCAGCAACTAATGAAAAACTGTTTTTT

J gene: TRBJ1-2
D gene: NA
V gene: TRBV4-1
clone size: once
CDR3 protein: CASSQEGLSGGYTF
CDR3 DNA: TGCGCCAGCAGCCAAGAAGGTCTCTCGGGAGGCTACACCTTC

J gene: TRBJ1-6
D gene: TRBD1
V gene: TRBV19
clone size: few
CDR3 protein: CASRGQGIHFATDSPLHF
CDR3 DNA: TGTGCCAGCCGGGGACAGGGGATTCACTTTGCAACGGATTCACCCCTCCACTTT

J gene: TRBJ2-7
D gene: TRBD1
V gene: TRBV28
clone size: NA
CDR3 protein: CASRPDRVGYEQYF
CDR3 DNA: TGTGCCAGCAGGCCCGACAGGGTCGGGTACGAGCAGTACTTC

J gene: TRBJ2-1
D gene: TRBD2
V gene: TRBV5-4
clone size: NA
CDR3 protein: CASSLSGRGYNEQFF
CDR3 DNA: TGTGCCAGCAGCCTTAGCGGGAGGGGCTACAATGAGCAGTTCTTC

J gene: TRBJ2-7
D gene: NA
V gene: TRBV19
clone size: few
CDR3 protein: CASSRGPTRHEQYF
CDR3 DNA: TGTGCCAGTAGTAGGGGCCCTACCAGGCACGAGCAGTACTTC

J gene: TRBJ2-7
D gene: NA
V gene: TRBV4-1
clone size: NA
CDR3 protein: CASSQGLETREQYF
CDR3 DNA: TGCGCCAGCAGCCAAGGACTAGAGACCCGAGAGCAGTACTTC

J gene: TRBJ2-7
D gene: TRBD2
V gene: TRBV28
clone size: NA
CDR3 protein: CASSPRLAGSYEQYF
CDR3 DNA: TGTGCCAGCAGTCCTCGACTAGCGGGATCCTACGAGCAGTACTTC

J gene: TRBJ2-5
D gene: TRBD2
V gene: TRBV19
clone size: NA
CDR3 protein: CASLGREGPQETQYF
CDR3 DNA: TGTGCCAGCCTGGGGCGGGAGGGCCCCCAAGAGACCCAGTACTTC

J gene: TRBJ2-1
D gene: TRBD1
V gene: TRBV7-8
clone size: NA
CDR3 protein: CASSSGQAYNEQFF
CDR3 DNA: TGTGCCAGCAGCTCAGGACAGGCCTACAATGAGCAGTTCTTC

J gene: TRBJ2-3
D gene: TRBD1
V gene: TRBV5-6
clone size: NA
CDR3 protein: CASSAGTGGTDTQYF
CDR3 DNA: TGTGCCAGCAGCGCGGGGACAGGGGGAACAGATACGCAGTATTTT

J gene: TRBJ1-1
D gene: NA
V gene: TRBV20-1
clone size: NA
CDR3 protein: CSASLVEAFF
CDR3 DNA: TGCAGTGCTAGTTTAGTTGAAGCTTTCTTT

J gene: TRBJ2-1
D gene: TRBD1
V gene: TRBV29-1
clone size: NA
CDR3 protein: CSARTGGYNEQFF
CDR3 DNA: TGCAGCGCCAGGACAGGGGGTTACAATGAGCAGTTCTTC

J gene: TRBJ1-1
D gene: TRBD1
V gene: TRBV18
clone size: NA
CDR3 protein: CASSTTGGEAFF
CDR3 DNA: TGTGCCAGCTCAACGACAGGGGGTGAAGCTTTCTTT

J gene: TRBJ2-3
D gene: TRBD1
V gene: TRBV5-1
clone size: NA
CDR3 protein: CASSFRQGAFKFADTQYF
CDR3 DNA: TGCGCCAGCAGCTTTAGACAGGGGGCCTTCAAGTTTGCAGATACGCAGTATTTT

J gene: TRBJ1-1
D gene: NA
V gene: TRBV25-1
clone size: NA
CDR3 protein: CASTRSRGRDTEAFF
CDR3 DNA: TGTGCCAGCACTCGGTCGAGAGGTCGGGACACTGAAGCTTTCTTT

J gene: TRBJ2-7
D gene: NA
V gene: TRBV6-5
clone size: NA
CDR3 protein: CASSPWGVLSYEQYF
CDR3 DNA: TGTGCCAGCAGCCCCTGGGGGGTACTCTCCTACGAGCAGTACTTC

J gene: TRBJ2-7
D gene: TRBD2
V gene: TRBV7-9
clone size: NA
CDR3 protein: CASSHTGTSGRESYEQYF
CDR3 DNA: TGTGCCAGCAGCCACACCGGGACTAGCGGGAGGGAATCCTACGAGCAGTACTTC

J gene: TRBJ1-4
D gene: NA
V gene: TRBV5-6
clone size: NA
CDR3 protein: CASSPRWRQEKLFF
CDR3 DNA: TGTGCCAGCAGCCCCAGGTGGAGACAGGAAAAACTGTTTTTT

J gene: TRBJ2-3
D gene: TRBD2
V gene: TRBV6-5
clone size: NA
CDR3 protein: CATRSGGTDTQYF
CDR3 DNA: TGTGCCACCCGTAGCGGGGGCACAGATACGCAGTATTTT

J gene: TRBJ1-1
D gene: TRBD1
V gene: TRBV7-8
clone size: NA
CDR3 protein: CASRTQGLGTEAFF
CDR3 DNA: TGTGCCAGCAGGACACAGGGGTTAGGCACTGAAGCTTTCTTT

J gene: TRBJ2-1
D gene: TRBD2
V gene: TRBV6-5
clone size: NA
CDR3 protein: CASSYSGLANNEQFF
CDR3 DNA: TGTGCCAGCAGTTACTCGGGACTAGCCAACAATGAGCAGTTCTTC

J gene: TRBJ2-5
D gene: TRBD2
V gene: TRBV18
clone size: NA
CDR3 protein: CASSPGLAGGFQETQYF
CDR3 DNA: TGTGCCAGCTCACCGGGACTAGCGGGAGGGTTCCAAGAGACCCAGTACTTC

J gene: TRBJ2-3
D gene: NA
V gene: TRBV27
clone size: NA
CDR3 protein: CASSLSIRDTQYF
CDR3 DNA: TGTGCCAGCAGTTTATCGATCAGGGATACGCAGTATTTT

J gene: TRBJ1-2
D gene: NA
V gene: TRBV19
clone size: NA
CDR3 protein: CASSEAVPRTNYGYTF
CDR3 DNA: TGTGCCAGTAGTGAGGCGGTCCCTAGGACAAACTATGGCTACACCTTC

J gene: TRBJ1-6
D gene: NA
V gene: TRBV25-1
clone size: once
CDR3 protein: CASRIHNNSPLHF
CDR3 DNA: TGTGCCAGCAGGATACATAATAATTCACCCCTCCACTTT

J gene: TRBJ1-5
D gene: TRBD1
V gene: TRBV5-1
clone size: NA
CDR3 protein: CASSLVGGMNQPQHF
CDR3 DNA: TGCGCCAGCAGCTTGGTAGGGGGCATGAATCAGCCCCAGCATTTT

J gene: TRBJ1-1
D gene: TRBD1
V gene: TRBV27
clone size: NA
CDR3 protein: CASSYFRTGVTEAFF
CDR3 DNA: TGTGCCAGCAGTTACTTTAGGACAGGGGTCACTGAAGCTTTCTTT

J gene: TRBJ2-1
D gene: NA
V gene: TRBV13
clone size: few
CDR3 protein: CASSLEGRGGAYNEQFF
CDR3 DNA: TGTGCCAGCAGCTTAGAAGGGAGGGGGGGGGCCTACAATGAGCAGTTCTTC

J gene: TRBJ1-2
D gene: NA
V gene: TRBV18
clone size: NA
CDR3 protein: CASSPGQLTNYGYTF
CDR3 DNA: TGTGCCAGCTCACCAGGACAGCTGACGAACTATGGCTACACCTTC

J gene: TRBJ1-5
D gene: NA
V gene: TRBV28
clone size: NA
CDR3 protein: CASGEAGQRNQPQHF
CDR3 DNA: TGTGCCAGCGGAGAGGCAGGGCAGCGCAATCAGCCCCAGCATTTT

J gene: TRBJ1-2
D gene: NA
V gene: TRBV10-3
clone size: NA
CDR3 protein: CAISESMRGDDLPLQLTNYGYTF
CDR3 DNA: TGTGCCATCAGTGAGTCGATGAGAGGTGATGATTTACCTCTCCAACTCACTAACTATGGCTACACCTTC

J gene: TRBJ2-1
D gene: TRBD1
V gene: TRBV15
clone size: NA
CDR3 protein: CATSRGMTGSSYNEQFF
CDR3 DNA: TGTGCCACCAGCAGAGGGATGACAGGGAGCTCCTACAATGAGCAGTTCTTC

J gene: TRBJ1-1
D gene: NA
V gene: TRBV5-1
clone size: NA
CDR3 protein: CASRLNKNTEAFF
CDR3 DNA: TGCGCCAGCCGACTGAACAAGAACACTGAAGCTTTCTTT

J gene: TRBJ1-5
D gene: TRBD1
V gene: TRBV4-1
clone size: NA
CDR3 protein: CASSPRTGNQPQHF
CDR3 DNA: TGCGCCAGCAGCCCCAGGACAGGGAATCAGCCCCAGCATTTT

J gene: TRBJ2-5
D gene: NA
V gene: TRBV4-3
clone size: NA
CDR3 protein: CASSPGTRDRETQYF
CDR3 DNA: TGCGCCAGCAGCCCGGGGACAAGAGATAGGGAGACCCAGTACTTC

J gene: TRBJ2-7
D gene: TRBD2
V gene: TRBV18
clone size: NA
CDR3 protein: CASSPRTAGTSGAAYEQYF
CDR3 DNA: TGTGCCAGCTCACCAAGAACCGCTGGGACTAGCGGGGCCGCCTACGAGCAGTACTTC

J gene: TRBJ2-7
D gene: TRBD1
V gene: TRBV7-9
clone size: NA
CDR3 protein: CASSPTGGEFYEQYF
CDR3 DNA: TGTGCCAGCAGCCCTACAGGGGGCGAGTTCTACGAGCAGTACTTC

J gene: TRBJ2-3
D gene: TRBD1
V gene: TRBV28
clone size: NA
CDR3 protein: CASSFDRGRDTQYF
CDR3 DNA: TGTGCCAGCAGTTTCGACAGGGGAAGAGATACGCAGTATTTT

J gene: TRBJ1-5
D gene: NA
V gene: TRBV27
clone size: many
CDR3 protein: CASSLYFDQPQHF
CDR3 DNA: TGTGCCAGCAGTTTATATTTCGATCAGCCCCAGCATTTT

J gene: TRBJ2-3
D gene: NA
V gene: TRBV4-1
clone size: NA
CDR3 protein: CASRGIGQGTDTQYF
CDR3 DNA: TGCGCCAGCAGGGGGATAGGGCAGGGAACAGATACGCAGTATTTT

J gene: TRBJ1-2
D gene: NA
V gene: TRBV29-1
clone size: NA
CDR3 protein: CSVGQQNYGYTF
CDR3 DNA: TGCAGCGTAGGACAGCAAAACTATGGCTACACCTTC

J gene: TRBJ2-7
D gene: NA
V gene: TRBV28
clone size: NA
CDR3 protein: CASSFSRAGEQYF
CDR3 DNA: TGTGCCAGCAGTTTCAGCAGGGCTGGGGAGCAGTACTTC

J gene: TRBJ1-4
D gene: TRBD1
V gene: TRBV28
clone size: NA
CDR3 protein: CASSSGGTNEKLFF
CDR3 DNA: TGTGCCAGCAGTTCAGGGGGAACTAATGAAAAACTGTTTTTT

J gene: TRBJ2-7
D gene: TRBD1
V gene: TRBV7-8
clone size: NA
CDR3 protein: CASSLSWDLGQGEYEQYF
CDR3 DNA: TGTGCCAGCAGCTTAAGTTGGGACCTGGGACAGGGGGAATACGAGCAGTACTTC

J gene: TRBJ1-2
D gene: NA
V gene: TRBV7-9
clone size: NA
CDR3 protein: CASSLVGRVDGYTF
CDR3 DNA: TGTGCCAGCAGCTTAGTAGGCAGGGTCGATGGCTACACCTTC

J gene: TRBJ1-2
D gene: NA
V gene: TRBV6-5
clone size: once
CDR3 protein: CASSTDRSYGYTF
CDR3 DNA: TGTGCCAGCAGTACCGACAGGTCATATGGCTACACCTTC

J gene: TRBJ2-1
D gene: TRBD2
V gene: TRBV9
clone size: NA
CDR3 protein: CASSPRPRGGSYNEQFF
CDR3 DNA: TGTGCCAGCAGCCCACGTCCGCGGGGGGGCTCCTACAATGAGCAGTTCTTC

J gene: TRBJ2-1
D gene: TRBD1
V gene: TRBV5-1
clone size: NA
CDR3 protein: CASSPRDRAGHNEQFF
CDR3 DNA: TGCGCCAGCAGCCCCAGGGACAGGGCCGGACACAATGAGCAGTTCTTC